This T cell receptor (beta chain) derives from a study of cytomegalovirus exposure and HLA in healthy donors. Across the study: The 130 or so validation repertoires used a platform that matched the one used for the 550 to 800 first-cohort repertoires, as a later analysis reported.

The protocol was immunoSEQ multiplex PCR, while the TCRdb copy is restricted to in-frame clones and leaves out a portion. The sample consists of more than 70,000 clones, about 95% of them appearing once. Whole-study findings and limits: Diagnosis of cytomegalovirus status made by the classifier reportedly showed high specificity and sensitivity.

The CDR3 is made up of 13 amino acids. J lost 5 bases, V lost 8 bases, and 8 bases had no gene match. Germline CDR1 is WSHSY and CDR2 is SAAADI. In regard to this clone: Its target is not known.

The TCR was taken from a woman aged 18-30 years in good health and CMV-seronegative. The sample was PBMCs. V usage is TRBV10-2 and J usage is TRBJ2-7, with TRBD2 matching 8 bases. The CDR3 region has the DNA TGCGCCAGCGCGGGTAGCGGGATAAACGAGCAGTACTTC. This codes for CASAGSGINEQYF.